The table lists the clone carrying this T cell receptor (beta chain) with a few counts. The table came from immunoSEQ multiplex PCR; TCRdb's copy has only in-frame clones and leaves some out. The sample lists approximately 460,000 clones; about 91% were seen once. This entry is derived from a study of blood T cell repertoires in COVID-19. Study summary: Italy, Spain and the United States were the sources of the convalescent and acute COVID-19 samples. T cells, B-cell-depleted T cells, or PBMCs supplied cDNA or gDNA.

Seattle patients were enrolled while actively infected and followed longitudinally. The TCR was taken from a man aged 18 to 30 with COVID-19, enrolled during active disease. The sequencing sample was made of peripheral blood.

The CDR3 spells CASSPTGTSNEQFF. CDR3 coding DNA: TGTGCCAGCAGCCCTACCGGGACTAGCAATGAGCAGTTCTTC. The V call is TRBV6-4, the J call TRBJ2-1, with 8 bases fitting TRBD2. This CDR3 region has 14 residues. Trimming removed 6 bases from V and 6 bases from J; junction bases left unmatched: 7. The germline V gene has CDR1 MRHNA and CDR2 SNTAGT.